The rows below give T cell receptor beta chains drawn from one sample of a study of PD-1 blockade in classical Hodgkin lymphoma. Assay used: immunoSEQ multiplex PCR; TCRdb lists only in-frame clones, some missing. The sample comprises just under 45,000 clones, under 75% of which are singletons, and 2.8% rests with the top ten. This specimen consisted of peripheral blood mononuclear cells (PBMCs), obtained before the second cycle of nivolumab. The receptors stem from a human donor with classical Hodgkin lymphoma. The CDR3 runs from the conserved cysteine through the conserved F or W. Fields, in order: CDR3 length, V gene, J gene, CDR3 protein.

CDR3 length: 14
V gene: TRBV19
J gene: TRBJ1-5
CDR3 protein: CASSRTGGNQPQHF

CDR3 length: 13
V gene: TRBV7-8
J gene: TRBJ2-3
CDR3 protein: CASSPSTTDTQYF

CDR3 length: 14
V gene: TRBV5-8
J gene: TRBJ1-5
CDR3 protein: CASNPGTGLQPQHF

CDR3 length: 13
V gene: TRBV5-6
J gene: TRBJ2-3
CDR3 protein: CASSDRVGGAQYF

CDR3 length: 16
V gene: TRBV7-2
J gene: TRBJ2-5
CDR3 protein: CASSLPQGQGAETQYF

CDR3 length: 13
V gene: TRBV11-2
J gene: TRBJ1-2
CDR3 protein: CASRQGTVYGYTF

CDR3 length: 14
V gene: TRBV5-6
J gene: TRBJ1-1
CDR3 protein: CASSLRGRYTEAFF

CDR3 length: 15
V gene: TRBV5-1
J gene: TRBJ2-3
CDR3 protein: CASMDLGISTDTQYF

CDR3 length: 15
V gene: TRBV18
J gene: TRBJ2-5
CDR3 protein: CASSPPGGYQETQYF

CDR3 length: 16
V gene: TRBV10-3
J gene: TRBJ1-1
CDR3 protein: CAISPSQTGEVAEAFF

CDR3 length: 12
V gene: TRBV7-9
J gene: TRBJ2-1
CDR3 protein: CASSPGRNEQFF

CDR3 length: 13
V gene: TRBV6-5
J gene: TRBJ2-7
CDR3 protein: CASNIAGTYEQYF

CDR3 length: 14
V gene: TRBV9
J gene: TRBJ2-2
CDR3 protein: CASSPGGATGELFF

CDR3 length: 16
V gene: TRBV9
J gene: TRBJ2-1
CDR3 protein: CASSRKGVLSYNEQFF

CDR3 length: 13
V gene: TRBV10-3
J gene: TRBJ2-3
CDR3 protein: CAGGTGEADTQYF

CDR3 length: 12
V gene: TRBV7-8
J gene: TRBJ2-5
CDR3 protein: CASSWLQETQYF

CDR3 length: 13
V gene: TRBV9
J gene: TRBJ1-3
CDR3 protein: CASSVRIGNTIYF

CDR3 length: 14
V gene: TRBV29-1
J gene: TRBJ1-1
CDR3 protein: CSVEGHREMTEAFF

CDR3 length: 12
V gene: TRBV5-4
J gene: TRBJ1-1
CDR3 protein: CASSRGQGGAFF

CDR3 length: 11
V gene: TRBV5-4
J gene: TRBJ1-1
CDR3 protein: CASSLGAEAFF

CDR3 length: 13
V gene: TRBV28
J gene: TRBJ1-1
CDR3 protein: CASSLFMNTEAFF

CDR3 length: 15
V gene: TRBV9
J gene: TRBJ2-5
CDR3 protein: CASSVSGSYQETQYF

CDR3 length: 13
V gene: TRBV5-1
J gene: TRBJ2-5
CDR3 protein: CASSFVGEETQYF

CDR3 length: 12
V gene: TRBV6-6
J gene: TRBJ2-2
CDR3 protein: CASVETPGELFF

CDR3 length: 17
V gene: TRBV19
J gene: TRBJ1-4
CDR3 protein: CASHKRGSQISNEKLFF

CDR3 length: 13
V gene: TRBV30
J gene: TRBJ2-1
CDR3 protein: CAWTRGSYNEQFF

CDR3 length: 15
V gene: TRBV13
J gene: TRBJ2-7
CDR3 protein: CASSSTQQPHYEQYF

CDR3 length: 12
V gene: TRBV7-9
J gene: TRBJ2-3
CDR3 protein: CASSRSKDTQYF

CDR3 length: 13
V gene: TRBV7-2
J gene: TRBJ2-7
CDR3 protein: CASSLRGLDKQYF

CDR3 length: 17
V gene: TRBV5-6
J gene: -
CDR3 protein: CASSLIGEEVAGTEQYF

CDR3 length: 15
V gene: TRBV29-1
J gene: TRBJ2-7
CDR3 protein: CSVEASQGAMYEQYF

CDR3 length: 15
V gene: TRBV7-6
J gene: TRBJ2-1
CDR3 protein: CASSIETKGGDEQFF

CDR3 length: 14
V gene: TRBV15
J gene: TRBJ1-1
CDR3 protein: CATSRDRGNTEAFF